This T cell receptor (beta chain) was sequenced during a study of CD8+ T cells in alopecia areata. About the research overall: Those patients who were treated received oral tofacitinib, which was given at 5 to 10 mg twice daily for moderate-to-severe alopecia areata. Patients took tofacitinib for 6 to 18 months, followed by 6 drug-free months. The study, taken as a whole, reports: Higher clonality than in normal scalp was seen in lesional scalp, especially alopecia totalis/universalis. Clonality in the scalp and expanded CD8+ clones ranked among the top 100 were significantly decreased by tofacitinib.

This CDR3 has 14 residues. Deletions cut 1 base from V and 6 bases from J, with 10 bases between. CDR1 and CDR2 (germline): SGHAT, FQNNGV. In this sample, this clone turned up many times. Its matching antigen is unknown. Reverse transcription of extracted RNA yielded cDNA, which provided the sequencing template. Using immunoSEQ multiplex PCR, the repertoire was profiled, and TCRdb retains in-frame clones only, with some absent. Of a few hundred thousand clones listed, roughly 40% are singletons. As to treatment: oral pan-JAK inhibitor, 5-10 mg twice daily. The chain has TRBV11-2 and TRBJ1-5; the D gene is possibly TRBD1 (5 bases). The TCR was taken from a human donor with alopecia areata. Source: CD4+ T cells sorted from blood, taken at roughly week 36, from a patient treated with tofacitinib. The CDR3 protein is CASSLVGESQPQHF. The CDR3 nucleotides read TGTGCCAGCAGCTTAGTAGGGGAGAGTCAGCCCCAGCATTTT.